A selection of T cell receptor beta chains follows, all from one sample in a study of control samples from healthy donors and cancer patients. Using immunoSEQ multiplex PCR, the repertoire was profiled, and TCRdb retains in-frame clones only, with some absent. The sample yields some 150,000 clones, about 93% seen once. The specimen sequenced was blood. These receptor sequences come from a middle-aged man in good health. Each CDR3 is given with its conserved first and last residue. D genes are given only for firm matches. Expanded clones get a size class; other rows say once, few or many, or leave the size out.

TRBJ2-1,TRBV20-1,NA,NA,CSAMEGQFF,TGCAGTGCTATGGAGGGACAGTTCTTC
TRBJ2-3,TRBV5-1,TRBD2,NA,CASSLGSSGRASTDTQYF,TGCGCCAGCAGCTTGGGTTCTAGCGGGAGGGCCAGCACAGATACGCAGTATTTT
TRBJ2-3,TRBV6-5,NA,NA,CASSRSTRGGDTQYF,TGTGCCAGCAGCCGCTCGACTAGAGGGGGAGATACGCAGTATTTT
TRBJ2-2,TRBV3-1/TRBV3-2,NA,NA,CASSQATAGELFF,TGTGCCAGCAGCCAAGCCACGGCCGGGGAGCTGTTTTTT
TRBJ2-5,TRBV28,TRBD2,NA,CASSGLAGRSGTQYF,TGTGCCAGCAGCGGACTAGCGGGTCGGTCAGGGACCCAGTACTTC
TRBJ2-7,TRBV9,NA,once,CASSFETYEQYF,TGTGCCAGCAGCTTTGAGACCTACGAGCAGTACTTC
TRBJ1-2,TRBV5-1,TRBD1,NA,CASSYHWTGNYGYTF,TGCGCCAGCAGCTACCACTGGACAGGCAACTATGGCTACACCTTC
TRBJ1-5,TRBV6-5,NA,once,CASTLGGSSNQPQHF,TGTGCCAGCACCCTGGGAGGAAGTAGCAATCAGCCCCAGCATTTT
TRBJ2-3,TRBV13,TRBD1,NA,CASSRRTGGRTDTQYF,TGTGCCAGCAGCCGGCGGACAGGGGGCAGAACAGATACGCAGTATTTT
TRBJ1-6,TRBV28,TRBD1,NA,CASFAGQGFSPLHF,TGTGCCAGCTTCGCGGGACAGGGGTTTTCACCCCTCCACTTT
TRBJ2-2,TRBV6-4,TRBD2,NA,CASSVGLAGASGELFF,TGTGCCAGCAGCGTGGGACTAGCGGGAGCTAGCGGGGAGCTGTTTTTT
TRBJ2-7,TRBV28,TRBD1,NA,CASSRTGGYEQYF,TGTGCCAGCAGTAGGACAGGGGGTTACGAGCAGTACTTC
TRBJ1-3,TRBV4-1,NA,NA,CASSQFPAGGTGNTIYF,TGCGCCAGCAGCCAATTCCCCGCCGGGGGAACTGGAAACACCATATATTTT
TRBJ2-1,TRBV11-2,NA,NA,CASSRGGRAVQFF,TGTGCCAGCAGCCGAGGGGGAAGGGCGGTGCAGTTCTTC
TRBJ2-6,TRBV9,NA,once,CASGDGANVLTF,TGTGCCAGCGGAGATGGGGCCAACGTCCTGACTTTC
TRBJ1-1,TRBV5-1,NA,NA,CASSKTELNTEAFF,TGCGCCAGCAGTAAGACAGAGCTGAACACTGAAGCTTTCTTT
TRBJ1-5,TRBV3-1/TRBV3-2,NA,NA,CASSQESGNQPQHF,TGTGCCAGCAGCCAAGAATCAGGTAATCAGCCCCAGCATTTT
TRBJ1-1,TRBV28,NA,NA,CASILRGGGGNTEAFF,TGTGCCAGCATCCTACGAGGTGGGGGGGGTAACACTGAAGCTTTCTTT
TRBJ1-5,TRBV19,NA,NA,CASRRQGNQPQHF,TGTGCCAGTAGGAGACAGGGCAATCAGCCCCAGCATTTT
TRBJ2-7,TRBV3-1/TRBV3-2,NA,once,CASSQDSISEQYF,TGTGCCAGCAGCCAAGATAGCATTTCCGAGCAGTACTTC
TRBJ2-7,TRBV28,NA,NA,CASSLAARLGGEQYF,TGTGCCAGCAGTTTAGCGGCACGGCTGGGCGGCGAGCAGTACTTC
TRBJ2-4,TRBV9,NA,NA,CASSVDGRDKNIQYF,TGTGCCAGCAGCGTAGACGGTAGAGACAAAAACATTCAGTACTTC
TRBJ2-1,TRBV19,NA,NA,CASSMGQNYNEQFF,TGTGCCAGTAGTATGGGCCAGAACTACAATGAGCAGTTCTTC